The 23 T cell receptor beta chains in this list originate from one sample, sequenced in a study of blood T cell repertoires in COVID-19 (dated by TCRdb to 2020 to 2021). Library generation was performed with the immunoSEQ multiplex PCR assay. Entries here come from immuneACCESS through TCRdb and include only in-frame sequences with V and J called. Some clones fail to appear in such tables; in the studies checked, an unresolved V gene covers under half of the shortfall, and the cause of the remainder is unknown. The sample table contains hundreds of thousands of clones; only one count was recorded for about 86% of them. Over 2% of the sample belongs to the ten largest clones. The specimen was peripheral blood. The receptors here all came from a woman in her twenties or thirties who had recovered from COVID-19.

The sample holds a few counts of this clone. The gene calls are TRBV11-2 and TRBJ1-4; D gene uncertain. Germline V gives CDR1 SGHAT, CDR2 FQNNGV. V was pared by 5 bases and J by 3 bases, with 13 bases between. There are 15 residues in the CDR3. The CDR3 sequence is CASSGSGWSNEKLFF. CDR3 DNA sequence: TGTGCCAGCAGCGGGAGCGGGTGGTCTAATGAAAAACTGTTTTTT.

The chain links TRBV18 to TRBJ2-7; 11 bases line up with TRBD2. The junction had 4 bases not matched to a gene; V was cut back by 2 bases and J by 7 bases. The length of the CDR3 is 14 residues. CDR1 and CDR2 (germline): KGHSH, LQKENI. Written as DNA, the CDR3 is TGTGCCAGCTCACCAACTAGCGGGAGTGGGGAGCAGTACTTC. Translating gives CASSPTSGSGEQYF.

This clone was detected a few times. The V gene is TRBV2, the J gene TRBJ2-2; TRBD2 agrees at 9 bases. The ends lost 6 bases at V and 5 bases at J; junction bases unmatched: 4. From germline, CDR1 is SNHLY and CDR2 FYNNEI. This CDR3 contains 14 residues. The CDR3 DNA sequence: TGTGCCAGCAGCGCGGGAGGGTGGACCGGGGAGCTGTTTTTT. Protein: CASSAGGWTGELFF. Full variable domain (rest looked up from reference TRBV2 and TRBJ2-2): EPEVTQTPSHQVTQMGQEVILRCVPISNHLYFYWYRQILGQKVEFLVSFYNNEISEKSEIFDDQFSVERPDGSNFTLKIRSTKLEDSAMYFCASSAGGWTGELFFGEGSRLTVL.

About this clone: Other DNA sequences from this sample encode an identical CDR3 as well. The chain recombines TRBV29-1 with TRBJ2-7, with 7 bases aligning to TRBD1. This CDR3 has 11 residues. J lost 3 bases, V lost 4 bases, and 0 bases had no gene match. The germline V gene encodes CDR1 SQVTM and CDR2 ANQGSEA. CDR3 DNA sequence: TGCAGCGTTGGGGACAGCTACGAGCAGTACTTC. It yields the protein CSVGDSYEQYF.

The chain has TRBV19 and TRBJ2-1; a possible D gene is TRBD2 (5 bases). CDR3 length equals 14 residues. V was trimmed by 10 bases and J by 9 bases, leaving 22 bases between them. The germline V gene encodes CDR1 LNHDA and CDR2 SQIVND (reference sequence). As DNA, the CDR3 is TGTGCCACCTGCCTGACGGGGAGCTGCTTTGAGCAGTTCTTC. Its translation: CATCLTGSCFEQFF.

This clone came up many times. The genes are TRBV4-3 and TRBJ1-1; D remains ambiguous. Trimming shortened V by 0 bases and J by 1 base, and 12 bases separated the two germline ends. The CDR3 consists of 16 residues. Germline loops: CDR1 LGHNA, CDR2 YSLEER. CDR3 in DNA: TGCGCCAGCAGCCAAGATTTGGGCGCATCGAACACTGAAGCTTTCTTT. Residues: CASSQDLGASNTEAFF.

This sequence joins TRBV27 and TRBJ1-5; D not resolved. This CDR3 is built from 11 residues. Germline V gene lookup returns CDR1 MNHEY and CDR2 SMNVEV (reference sequence). Trimming cost V 4 bases and J 11 bases, with 9 bases left between them. The CDR3 reads CASSSDGTQHF. The CDR3 DNA is TGTGCCAGCAGTTCCGACGGGACCCAGCATTTT.

The genes are TRBV19 and TRBJ2-2; D ambiguous. Deletions cut 7 bases from V and 5 bases from J, with 11 bases between. CDR3 length: 13 residues. From germline, CDR1 is LNHDA and CDR2 SQIVND (reference sequence). The CDR3 loop is CASTIQRTGELFF. The DNA of the CDR3 is TGTGCCAGTACCATACAGAGAACCGGGGAGCTGTTTTTT.

This clone has only a few counts. V and J are TRBV9 and TRBJ2-7; 9 bases match TRBD2. Germline V gene data show CDR1 as SGDLS and CDR2 as YYNGEE. V was pared by 4 bases and J by 3 bases, with 11 bases of the junction left unmatched. The CDR3 loop spans 16 amino acids. CDR3 sequence reads: CASSHPVGSGSYEQYF. In DNA, the CDR3 is TGTGCCAGCAGCCATCCAGTGGGTAGCGGGAGCTACGAGCAGTACTTC.

This clone has only a few counts. V usage is TRBV10-1 and J usage is TRBJ2-1; weak D call: TRBD2 (5 bases). Germline CDR1 is WNHNN and CDR2 is SYGVQD (reference sequence). Trimming took 8 bases from V and 4 from J, leaving 9 bases between them. The CDR3 totals 12 residues. The CDR3 DNA sequence: TGCGCCAGCGGAGGCGGGTACAATGAGCAGTTCTTC. It codes for CASGGGYNEQFF.

The DNA for the CDR3 is TGTGCCAGCAGTTTAAGGGACAGGCCGGGAAGGATGGCTTTCTTT. Amino acid sequence: CASSLRDRPGRMAFF. The rearrangement joins TRBV28 to TRBJ1-1; 8 bases agree with TRBD1. CDR1 MDHEN and CDR2 SYDVKM come from the germline V gene. The CDR3 extends over 15 amino acids. Germline trimming cut 2 bases from V and 11 bases from J; bases unmatched to any gene: 13.

The chain employs TRBV6-4 and TRBJ1-2; possibly TRBD1 for D (5 bases). CDR3 length: 13 amino acids. Per the germline V gene, CDR1 is MRHNA and CDR2 is SNTAGT. Trimming took off 0 bases at V and 6 bases at J, with 8 bases between the two ends. In DNA form, the CDR3 reads TGTGCCAGCAGTGACTCGCCAGGGAATGGCTACACCTTC. This encodes CASSDSPGNGYTF.

V usage is TRBV19 and J usage is TRBJ1-5; 7 bases are a match to TRBD1. There are 16 residues in the CDR3. The trim removed 8 bases at V and 2 bases at J, leaving 12 bases unmatched. CDR1 LNHDA and CDR2 SQIVND come from the germline V gene (reference sequence). CDR3 bases: TGTGCCAGTGGGCGAACCCGACAGGGCGGCAATCAGCCCCAGCATTTT. Translated, it gives CASGRTRQGGNQPQHF.

This chain links TRBV15 with TRBJ1-1; D not certain. From germline, CDR1 is LNHNV and CDR2 YYDKDF (reference sequence). Trimming took off 5 bases at V and 7 bases at J, with 14 bases between the two ends. The CDR3 covers 13 residues. CDR3 region: CATSRATPSEAFF. The DNA of the CDR3 is TGTGCCACCAGCCGCGCAACTCCAAGTGAAGCTTTCTTT.

In DNA form, the CDR3 reads TGTGCCAGCAGCCTGGGACTAGCGGGAGCCTACGAGCAGTACTTC. Amino acid sequence: CASSLGLAGAYEQYF. The chain carries TRBV5-4 and TRBJ2-7; 14 nucleotides agree with TRBD2. V dropped 4 bases and J dropped 2; count of bases not matched to a gene: 2. The CDR3 length is 15 residues. Germline CDR1 reads SGHNT; CDR2 reads YYREEE (reference sequence).

This sequence joins TRBV7-9 and TRBJ2-1, with TRBD2 matching 7 bases. Trimming removed 3 bases from V and 7 bases from J; junction bases left unmatched: 6. Germline CDR1 SEHNR, CDR2 FQNEAQ (reference sequence). The CDR3 runs to 14 residues. CDR3 nucleotides: TGTGCCAGCAGCTTGGTCAGCGGGGTGAATGAGCAGTTCTTC. It yields the protein CASSLVSGVNEQFF.

The genes are TRBV3-1 (or the pseudogene TRBV3-2) and TRBJ2-3; TRBD2 matches at 11 bases. CDR1 is LGHDT and CDR2 is YNNKEL in the germline V gene (reference sequence). CDR3 size: 18 residues. V shed 0 bases and J 1 base; nucleotides not matched to a gene: 6. CDR3 amino acids: CASSQDTSGSYGTDTQYF. The DNA for the CDR3 is TGTGCCAGCAGCCAAGATACTAGCGGGAGCTACGGCACAGATACGCAGTATTTT.

The CDR3 sequence: CASSQSKLYEVQYF. CDR3 DNA sequence: TGCGCCAGCAGCCAATCGAAACTTTACGAGGTGCAGTACTTC. The rearrangement links TRBV4-1 to TRBJ2-7, with no clear D. V lost 2 bases to trimming and J lost 9 bases, with 17 bases between them. This CDR3 has 14 amino acids. The germline V gene encodes CDR1 MGHRA and CDR2 YSYEKL.

This sequence joins TRBV2 and TRBJ1-5, with D unresolved. CDR3 length: 15 residues. Trimming took off 0 bases at V and 3 bases at J, with 9 bases between the two ends. Germline V CDR1 and CDR2: SNHLY, FYNNEI. CDR3 sequence: CASSEALQTNQPQHF. As DNA, the CDR3 is TGTGCCAGCAGTGAAGCGTTACAGACCAATCAGCCCCAGCATTTT.

The J gene is TRBJ2-3, the V gene TRBV5-1; unclear D gene. This CDR3 contains 14 residues. V shed 2 bases and J shed 0 bases, with 7 bases lying between them. Germline assignment: CDR1 SGHRS and CDR2 YFSETQ. In DNA, the CDR3 is TGCGCCAGCAGCTTTGTAGTAAGCACAGATACGCAGTATTTT. This gives the protein CASSFVVSTDTQYF.

The rearrangement joins TRBV5-4 to TRBJ2-3, with TRBD2 as a possible D gene (6 bases). This CDR3 region has 15 residues. CDR1 and CDR2 from the germline V gene are SGHNT and YYREEE (reference sequence). The germline V and J ends were trimmed by 0 bases and 0 bases, with 8 bases remaining between them. CDR3 loop: CASSLGLDSTDTQYF. Written as DNA, the CDR3 is TGTGCCAGCAGCTTGGGACTAGATAGCACAGATACGCAGTATTTT.

The chain uses TRBV6-1 and TRBJ2-5; D gene uncertain. From germline, CDR1 is MNHNS and CDR2 SASEGT. V was trimmed by 3 bases and J by 2 bases, leaving 7 bases between them. The CDR3 spans 13 residues. The CDR3 reads CASSDPVQETQYF. The CDR3 nucleotides read TGTGCCAGCAGTGATCCGGTACAAGAGACCCAGTACTTC.

This chain connects TRBV5-5 to TRBJ1-2; D unclear. Germline V CDR1 and CDR2: SGHKS, YYEKEE (reference sequence). The CDR3 is 17 residues long. Deletions cut 4 bases from V and 3 bases from J, with 22 bases between. DNA for the CDR3: TGTGCCAGCAGCCCTTCATTTCGGGCCCGGGAGGACTATGGCTACACCTTC. Its translation is CASSPSFRAREDYGYTF.